This T cell receptor beta chain was profiled in a study of blood T cell repertoires in COVID-19 (dated by TCRdb to the early 2020s). Turning to the overall study: Samples from collaborators originated in the United States, Italy and Spain and spanned both the acute and convalescent phases of COVID-19. Where available, HLA class I and class II types were obtained from metadata supplied by the sample provider rather than from assay-based typing. Subjects who had been exposed to COVID-19, were actively infected with it, or had recovered from it provided the deeply sampled blood TCRbeta repertoires that made up the dataset. The prospective study material was composed of cDNA or gDNA derived from T cells, B-cell-depleted T cells, or PBMCs. The repertoires were made available in a free public database intended to serve as a resource for research on the immune response to SARS-CoV-2. Sample metadata almost always included a de-identified subject ID, COVID-19 status, age in years and sex. The samples were drawn from the first 160 participants of the ongoing ImmuneRACE study and from 1,254 subjects provided by 6 global collaborators. The paper's findings and limits, for the study overall: Clinical and demographic metadata were provided uncurated, with the amount varying by source and participant.

TCRbeta CDR3 regions were amplified from genomic DNA using the immunoSEQ Assay, a bias-controlled multiplex PCR. The authors processed their data as follows. The number of nucleated cells in each sample was estimated from the amplification of reference gene primers within the assay. To quantify the absolute abundance of each unique TCRbeta CDR3 rearrangement, sequence reads were collapsed and filtered. For each sample, productive Simpson clonality was calculated as the square root of Simpson's diversity index across productive rearrangements. The table comes from immuneACCESS by way of TCRdb, which keeps in-frame sequences with V and J called. Part of the clones is missing from these tables; in studies checked, under half for an unresolved V gene and the rest for unknown reasons. Clonal size and the V and J genes are those of that table, whereas D and trimming came from the DNA. This sample has 180,000 or so clones in its table, and around four fifths of those were observed once. The ten most abundant clones make up approximately 14% of the sample.

At one collaborating source in Seattle, patients were enrolled during active infection and were followed longitudinally through the course of disease. Collaborating institutions collected whole blood in K2EDTA tubes following their own protocols. For TCRbeta analysis, collaborators shipped samples in one of three forms: frozen whole blood, isolated PBMCs, or DNA extracted from either of those sample types. From cysteine to phenylalanine, the CDR3 is 14 amino acids long. Of all the DNA, just the CDR3 is kept, 42 bases in frame from base 1. The germline V gene supplies CDR1 MDHEN and CDR2 SYDVKM. V is pruned by 6 bases and J by 8 bases, leaving 9 bases of the junction without a gene match. For this clone: This clone's antigen is unknown. The input lacks base qualities; no much larger clone sits a single base away.

This clonotype was obtained from a woman aged 70-85 years with COVID-19, enrolled during active disease. The chain is assembled from TRBV28 and TRBJ1-5; TRBD1 matches 8 bases in the middle. Sequencing input: peripheral blood. CDR3 reads: CASRLTGAAKPQHF. The bases are TGTGCCAGCAGGCTGACAGGGGCCGCGAAGCCCCAGCATTTT. With the portions outside the CDR3 filled from the reference TRBV28 and TRBJ1-5 genes, the complete variable region becomes DVKVTQSSRYLVKRTGEKVFLECVQDMDHENMFWYRQDPGLGLRLIYFSYDVKMKEKGDIPEGYSVSREKKERFSLILESASTNQTSMYLCASRLTGAAKPQHFGDGTRLSIL.